This passage covers 27 T cell receptor beta chains from one sample sequenced in a study of blood T cell repertoires in COVID-19. Method: immunoSEQ multiplex PCR; TCRdb's copy keeps in-frame clones and lacks some. This repertoire shows a few hundred thousand clones, 80% to 90% found once; its top ten account for 6.3%. Sequenced: peripheral blood. The receptors shown here come from a woman in her forties or fifties with COVID-19, enrolled during active disease.

The rearrangement joins TRBV18 to TRBJ1-4, with D possibly TRBD1 on 6 matching bases. CDR3 length: 16 residues. The V and J ends lost 5 bases and 7 bases respectively, with 20 bases between them. The V gene's germline CDR1 is KGHSH and CDR2 LQKENI. The chain's CDR3 is CASSINRAPLFEKLFF. CDR3 nucleotide sequence: TGTGCCAGCTCAATCAACAGGGCGCCTCTATTTGAAAAACTGTTTTTT.

The J gene is TRBJ2-3, the V gene TRBV7-2; the match to TRBD2 covers 7 bases. Per the germline V gene, CDR1 is SGHTA and CDR2 is FQGNSA. J was trimmed by 6 bases and V by 5 bases; bases with no gene match: 11. The CDR3 totals 15 residues. CDR3 in DNA: TGTGCCAGCAGCCAGGGACTAACGGGAGTTGATACGCAGTATTTT. It translates to CASSQGLTGVDTQYF.

This sequence joins TRBV9 and TRBJ1-2; the match to TRBD1 covers 10 bases. This CDR3 region has 14 residues. Germline loops: CDR1 SGDLS, CDR2 YYNGEE. After removal of 3 bases from V and 3 bases from J, the junction contained 2 bases not matched to a gene. In DNA, the CDR3 is TGTGCCAGCAGCGGGACAGGGGGATACTATGGCTACACCTTC. This sequence encodes CASSGTGGYYGYTF.

This chain connects TRBV5-1 to TRBJ1-2; tentatively, D is TRBD1 (5 bases). The germline CDR1 and CDR2 sequences are SGHRS and YFSETQ. The length of the CDR3 is 16 residues. V was clipped by 5 bases and J by 0 bases, with 17 bases between them. CDR3 sequence reads: CASRAGVTMTNYGYTF. The CDR3 DNA sequence: TGCGCCAGCAGGGCGGGGGTCACTATGACTAACTATGGCTACACCTTC. The full variable domain, with the rest looked up from reference TRBV5-1 and TRBJ1-2, is KAGVTQTPRYLIKTRGQQVTLSCSPISGHRSVSWYQQTPGQGLQFLFEYFSETQRNKGNFPGRFSGRQFSNSRSEMNVSTLELGDSALYLCASRAGVTMTNYGYTFGSGTRLTVV.

This sequence joins TRBV7-2 and TRBJ1-2, with 8 positions matching TRBD1. Germline V lookup: CDR1 SGHTA, CDR2 FQGNSA. V trimming: 5 bases; J trimming: 4 bases; junction bases outside the gene matches: 6. The CDR3 extends over 14 amino acids. The CDR3 bases are TGTGCCAGCAGCCCAGACAGGGGAGCCTATGGCTACACCTTC. Translating it yields CASSPDRGAYGYTF.

This chain's CDR3 is CASSDSHYSGSSPGELFF. The CDR3 nucleotides read TGTGCCAGCAGCGACTCCCACTATAGCGGGAGTTCACCCGGGGAGCTGTTTTTT. The chain joins TRBV7-6 to TRBJ2-2; 9 bases are shared with TRBD2. Germline V CDR1 and CDR2: SGHVS, FNYEAQ. The ends lost 5 bases at V and 6 bases at J; junction bases unmatched: 16. This CDR3 comprises 18 residues.

This chain joins TRBV19 and TRBJ1-2; 8 nucleotides match TRBD1. V was pared by 4 bases and J by 5 bases, with 15 bases of the junction left unmatched. From germline, CDR1 is LNHDA and CDR2 SQIVND (reference sequence). The CDR3 length is 17 residues. The CDR3 DNA reads TGTGCCAGTAGTACCCGTCGGGACAGGATGGAATATTATGGCTACACCTTC. Amino acids: CASSTRRDRMEYYGYTF. The whole variable domain, filled in from reference TRBV19 and TRBJ1-2, reads DGGITQSPKYLFRKEGQNVTLSCEQNLNHDAMYWYRQDPGQGLRLIYYSQIVNDFQKGDIAEGYSVSREKKESFPLTVTSAQKNPTAFYLCASSTRRDRMEYYGYTFGSGTRLTVV.

This rearrangement joins TRBV27 to TRBJ2-5; D may be TRBD2 (6 bases). Germline-derived CDR1 and CDR2 are MNHEY and SMNVEV (reference sequence). CDR3 size: 17 residues. V was trimmed by 7 bases and J by 0 bases, leaving 21 bases between them. CDR3 DNA sequence: TGTGCCAGCAAGAAAAATGGGGGGAGCTCAAACCAAGAGACCCAGTACTTC. It translates to CASKKNGGSSNQETQYF.

The J gene is TRBJ1-3, the V gene TRBV7-8; the match to TRBD1 covers 12 bases. The germline gives CDR1 SGHVS, CDR2 FQNEAQ. The CDR3 loop spans 17 amino acids. Trimming cost V 5 bases and J 3 bases; bases outside gene matches: 8. The chain's CDR3 is CASSTRDRGLGGNTIYF. The CDR3 DNA is TGTGCCAGCAGCACCCGGGACAGGGGGCTAGGTGGAAACACCATATATTTT.

The V and J genes are TRBV5-1 and TRBJ2-3; D is unclear. CDR3 length: 15 amino acids. V lost 2 bases to trimming and J lost 2 bases, with 12 bases between them. Germline CDR1 SGHRS, CDR2 YFSETQ. The CDR3 is CASSLGTALTDTQYF. CDR3 DNA sequence: TGCGCCAGCAGCTTAGGCACAGCCCTCACAGATACGCAGTATTTT. Complete variable domain (other parts from reference TRBV5-1 and TRBJ2-3): KAGVTQTPRYLIKTRGQQVTLSCSPISGHRSVSWYQQTPGQGLQFLFEYFSETQRNKGNFPGRFSGRQFSNSRSEMNVSTLELGDSALYLCASSLGTALTDTQYFGPGTRLTVL.

The rearrangement joins TRBV2 to TRBJ2-1; no definite D call. The germline gives CDR1 SNHLY, CDR2 FYNNEI. V shed 7 bases and J shed 4 bases, with 8 bases lying between them. The CDR3 spans 12 residues. The CDR3 nucleotides are TGTGCCAGCACCGGGTTTTACAATGAGCAGTTCTTC. Its protein is CASTGFYNEQFF.

As to this clone: Other DNA sequences in the same sample also yield this CDR3. The chain carries TRBV18 and TRBJ1-1; tentatively, D is TRBD1 (5 bases). V was shortened by 1 base and J by 3 bases, with 6 bases between the two germline ends. This CDR3 spans 13 amino acids. CDR1 is KGHSH and CDR2 is LQKENI in the germline V gene. In nucleotides, the CDR3 is TGTGCCAGCTCACCACGGGGGGACACTGAAGCTTTCTTT. Translated: CASSPRGDTEAFF.

This clone was seen a few times. This chain connects TRBV28 to TRBJ1-2; tentative D call: TRBD1 (5 bases). The germline gives CDR1 MDHEN, CDR2 SYDVKM. The length of the CDR3 is 14 residues. Trimming took 2 bases from V and 5 from J, leaving 12 bases between them. In DNA, the CDR3 is TGTGCCAGCAGTTTAAGGGGCTATGAGTATGGCTACACCTTC. This translates into CASSLRGYEYGYTF.

The V gene is TRBV7-3, the J gene TRBJ1-4, with a possible D match to TRBD1 (5 bases). The V gene lost 1 base and the J gene lost 8 bases, with 14 bases spanning the gap. Per the germline V gene, CDR1 is SGHTA and CDR2 is FQGTGA. The CDR3 runs to 15 residues. CDR3 sequence (DNA): TGTGCCAGCAGCTTAAGGGCAGGCGGGGGAGAAAAACTGTTTTTT. This gives the protein CASSLRAGGGEKLFF.

Details on this clone: Other nucleotide sequences from this sample produce the same CDR3. This sequence joins TRBV7-2 and TRBJ1-5; 8 nucleotides agree with TRBD1. The CDR3 is 15 amino acids. V was clipped by 5 bases and J by 0 bases; unmatched bases: 3. Germline CDR1 reads SGHTA; CDR2 reads FQGNSA. The CDR3 reads CASSLDRGSNQPQHF. The DNA of the CDR3 is TGTGCCAGCAGCCTAGACAGGGGTAGCAATCAGCCCCAGCATTTT.

This clone was found once. J is TRBJ1-4 and V is TRBV5-1; D might be TRBD1 (6 bases). The CDR3 runs to 14 residues. CDR1 is SGHRS, CDR2 YFSETQ, per germline. Trimming stripped 0 bases from V and 7 bases from J, with 10 bases between. This CDR3 reads CASSLVPGVEKLFF. CDR3 sequence (DNA): TGCGCCAGCAGCTTGGTGCCAGGGGTTGAAAAACTGTTTTTT.

CDR3: CASSFQLDYVQETQYF. The CDR3 coding sequence is TGTGCCAGCAGCTTCCAACTCGACTATGTTCAAGAGACCCAGTACTTC. This chain links TRBV5-6 with TRBJ2-5, with D possibly matching TRBD2 (5 bases). The germline V and J ends were trimmed by 2 bases and 2 bases, with 16 bases remaining between them. This CDR3 is 16 amino acids long. CDR1 and CDR2 (germline): SGHDT, YYEEEE.

This chain connects TRBV3-1 (or the pseudogene TRBV3-2) to TRBJ1-4; TRBD1 is a possible D gene (5 bases). Germline CDR1 reads LGHDT; CDR2 reads YNNKEL (reference sequence). This CDR3 comprises 15 residues. The germline V and J ends were trimmed by 3 bases and 2 bases, with 10 bases remaining between them. In DNA, the CDR3 is TGTGCCAGCAGCCAGTCCGGGGGGACTAATGAAAAACTGTTTTTT. Encoded protein: CASSQSGGTNEKLFF.

V is TRBV10-3 and J is TRBJ2-5, with D perhaps matching TRBD2 (5 bases). V gave up 6 bases and J gave up 2 bases, with 16 bases separating them. Germline CDR1 ENHRY, CDR2 SYGVKD. The CDR3 runs 15 residues. CDR3 protein: CAIRGSAGKQETQYF. The CDR3 DNA reads as TGTGCCATCAGGGGATCCGCCGGGAAACAAGAGACCCAGTACTTC.

This sequence joins TRBV19 and TRBJ1-2, with 8 bases aligning to TRBD1. With V trimmed by 1 base and J by 2 bases, 3 bases remained unmatched. Germline CDR1 and CDR2: LNHDA and SQIVND (reference sequence). This CDR3 is built from 15 residues. The chain's CDR3 is CASSIGTGSNYGYTF. CDR3 in DNA: TGTGCCAGTAGTATAGGGACAGGGTCGAACTATGGCTACACCTTC.

The V call is TRBV5-4, the J call TRBJ2-2; possible D gene TRBD2, 5 bases. This CDR3 comprises 14 residues. V was cut by 4 bases and J by 2 bases, with 9 bases left in between. CDR1 and CDR2 from the germline V gene are SGHNT and YYREEE (reference sequence). The CDR3 DNA follows: TGTGCCAGCAGCCCAGGAGGAAACACCGGGGAGCTGTTTTTT. This translates into CASSPGGNTGELFF.

J is TRBJ1-2 and V is TRBV19; D is undetermined. The CDR3 consists of 13 residues. CDR1 and CDR2 from the germline V gene are LNHDA and SQIVND (reference sequence). The ends were cut back, 10 bases at V and 7 bases at J, with 19 bases in the middle. CDR3 DNA sequence: TGTGCCATCGAAGGACCGGGGATCTCTGGCTACACCTTC. Translation gives CAIEGPGISGYTF.

The count of this clone is one. This chain connects TRBV7-2 to TRBJ1-1, with D possibly TRBD1 on 5 matching bases. This CDR3 is 15 amino acids long. From germline, CDR1 is SGHTA and CDR2 FQGNSA. V was cut by 0 bases and J by 0 bases, with 8 bases left in between. The CDR3 nucleotides read TGTGCCAGCAGCTTAGCGGGGGGAATGAACACTGAAGCTTTCTTT. It translates to CASSLAGGMNTEAFF.

The chain joins TRBV13 to TRBJ2-1; 7 bases fit TRBD1. From germline, CDR1 is PRHDT and CDR2 FYEKMQ (reference sequence). The ends lost 3 bases at V and 4 bases at J; junction bases unmatched: 3. The CDR3 is 14 residues long. The CDR3 nucleotides read TGTGCCAGCAGCTTGGGGACAGCGTACAATGAGCAGTTCTTC. It yields the protein CASSLGTAYNEQFF.

This clone was counted a single time. CDR3 nucleotide sequence: TGCGCCAGCAGCCAAGAAACAGGGTACGGCTACACCTTC. Amino acid sequence: CASSQETGYGYTF. V gene TRBV4-3 combines with J gene TRBJ1-2; D perhaps matches TRBD1 (6 bases). Looked up from germline, CDR1 is LGHNA and CDR2 is YSLEER. This CDR3 comprises 13 residues. Trimming cost V 0 bases and J 8 bases, with 10 bases left between them.

This rearrangement joins TRBV4-1 to TRBJ2-1; D may be TRBD2 (6 bases). Germline V gene lookup returns CDR1 MGHRA and CDR2 YSYEKL. The CDR3 consists of 14 residues. V gave up 0 bases and J gave up 4 bases, with 7 bases separating them. The CDR3 loop is CASSQEAGYNEQFF. CDR3 bases: TGCGCCAGCAGCCAAGAAGCGGGTTACAATGAGCAGTTCTTC.

This chain connects TRBV2 to TRBJ1-6; D uncertain. The length of the CDR3 is 13 residues. Germline loops: CDR1 SNHLY, CDR2 FYNNEI. V was cut by 2 bases and J by 9 bases, with 8 bases left in between. CDR3 DNA: TGTGCCAGCAGTGAAATAGTCACTTCACCCCTCCACTTT. This encodes CASSEIVTSPLHF.